This T cell receptor (beta chain) appears in the sequencing data of a study of OX40 agonist ivuxolimab in advanced cancers. Study-wide results and limits: More expanded clones were seen, on average, in CD8+ T cells than in CD4+. Expansion of clones was among the lowest in partial responders at 0.1-3.0 mg/kg.

V was clipped by 0 bases and J by 6 bases, with 9 bases between them. The CDR3 sequence is 14 residues long. From germline, CDR1 is SGDLS and CDR2 YYNGEE. To note about this clone: Its antigen is not known.

The method was immunoSEQ multiplex PCR; TCRdb's version includes in-frame clones alone and lacks a portion of them. The table records about 19,000 clones, 83% of them present only once. Patients were ruled out by autoimmune disease history or systemic immunosuppression. Blood sampling was done at baseline, cycle 4 day 1, and cycle 7 day 1. The receptor was isolated from an adult with an advanced solid tumor such as melanoma, head and neck, liver or kidney cancer. This rearrangement joins TRBV9 to TRBJ2-2; maybe TRBD1 (5 bases). This sample comprised CD4+ or CD8+ T cells sorted from blood, obtained in a trial of the OX40 agonist ivuxolimab. The DNA of the CDR3 is TGTGCCAGCAGCGTAGAGGACACAGCCGGGGAGCTGTTTTTT. Encoded protein: CASSVEDTAGELFF.